Each of the 15 T cell receptor beta chains below was sequenced from the same sample in a study of T-cell reconstitution after alpha-beta-depleted transplantation in children. Unique molecular identifiers featured in how the TCRbeta library was prepared. TCRdb reanalysed the PCR reads using MiXCR and keeps one entry per CDR3 protein. The table records around 380,000 distinct CDR3 sequences, approximately 10% of them present only once. Sequenced material: PBMCs from the stem cell graft donor, taken from the stem cell graft. Receptor source: a human donor who donated a stem cell graft to a child with acute myeloid leukemia.

The chain has TRBV4-2 and TRBJ2-3; D uncertain. V was trimmed by 4 bases and J by 0 bases, leaving 11 bases between them. This CDR3 has 15 amino acids. Germline CDR1 reads LGHNA; CDR2 reads YNFKEQ. The CDR3 coding sequence is TGTGCCAGCAGCCCGACTCCCCGGAGCACAGATACGCAGTATTTT. Protein sequence: CASSPTPRSTDTQYF.

The chain is built from TRBV29-1 and TRBJ2-7, with D tentatively TRBD1 (5 bases). V dropped 7 bases and J dropped 2 bases, with 12 bases sitting between them. The CDR3 covers 12 residues. CDR1 is SQVTM and CDR2 is ANQGSEA in the germline V gene. The CDR3 sequence: CSGGHGTYEQYF. The CDR3 DNA sequence: TGCAGCGGAGGACACGGAACCTACGAGCAGTACTTC.

There are many counts of this clonotype. The chain recombines TRBV5-1 with TRBJ2-3, with D possibly TRBD1 on 5 matching bases. V was pared by 0 bases and J by 1 base, with 9 bases between. CDR1 and CDR2 from the germline V gene are SGHRS and YFSETQ. The CDR3 has 15 amino acids. Written as DNA, the CDR3 is TGCGCCAGCAGCTTGGGGGGCTACCGCACAGATACGCAGTATTTT. Its protein is CASSLGGYRTDTQYF. The variable domain in full, with the rest retrieved from reference TRBV5-1 and TRBJ2-3, is KAGVTQTPRYLIKTRGQQVTLSCSPISGHRSVSWYQQTPGQGLQFLFEYFSETQRNKGNFPGRFSGRQFSNSRSEMNVSTLELGDSALYLCASSLGGYRTDTQYFGPGTRLTVL.

The chain joins TRBV5-1 to TRBJ1-5, with D uncertain. Germline values: CDR1 SGHRS, CDR2 YFSETQ. Trimming stripped 2 bases from V and 3 bases from J, with 15 bases between. CDR3 length equals 16 residues. The CDR3 protein is CASSLQPGGTNQPQHF. CDR3 in DNA: TGCGCCAGCAGCTTACAACCTGGTGGCACCAATCAGCCCCAGCATTTT.

The rearrangement links TRBV5-5 to TRBJ1-1; 9 bases line up with TRBD1. Germline lookup yields CDR1 SGHKS and CDR2 YYEKEE (reference sequence). Trimming took 3 bases from V and 4 from J; bases not matched to a gene: 7. The CDR3 spans 15 residues. The CDR3 protein is CASSSPQGASTEAFF. The CDR3 DNA reads as TGTGCCAGCAGCTCGCCACAGGGGGCGAGCACTGAAGCTTTCTTT.

This clonotype was found a few times. The chain employs TRBV9 and TRBJ2-3, with a tentative D call TRBD2 (5 bases). The V end lost 4 bases, the J end lost 1 base, and 13 bases lay between the germline ends. Germline lookup yields CDR1 SGDLS and CDR2 YYNGEE. The CDR3 loop spans 15 amino acids. In nucleotides, the CDR3 is TGTGCCAGCAGCCTTCGCAGCGGCCGCACAGATACGCAGTATTTT. The encoded protein is CASSLRSGRTDTQYF.

The gene calls are TRBV27 and TRBJ2-1; 8 bases agree with TRBD1. Germline V gives CDR1 MNHEY, CDR2 SMNVEV (reference sequence). Germline trimming cut 0 bases from V and 8 bases from J; bases unmatched to any gene: 9. There are 16 residues in the CDR3. CDR3 DNA: TGTGCCAGCAGTTTATCGATGCAGGGGGCTTTACATGAGCAGTTCTTC. It translates to CASSLSMQGALHEQFF.

This clonotype turned up a few times. The rearrangement joins TRBV11-2 to TRBJ2-3; 16 nucleotides agree with TRBD2. J was trimmed by 5 bases and V by 5 bases; bases with no gene match: 7. CDR1 and CDR2 (germline): SGHAT, FQNNGV. This CDR3 has 17 amino acids. For the CDR3, the DNA is TGTGCCAGCAGCCCGCCGGGACTAGCGGGAGGGCGAGATACGCAGTATTTT. Translation: CASSPPGLAGGRDTQYF.

There are a few counts of this clonotype. The V and J genes are TRBV29-1 and TRBJ2-1; maybe TRBD1 (5 bases). The CDR3 totals 15 residues. Germline CDR1 is SQVTM and CDR2 is ANQGSEA. Trimming shortened V by 3 bases and J by 6 bases, and 18 bases separated the two germline ends. CDR3 sequence (DNA): TGCAGCGTTGATAATGCCTTTTCTCAGGGCAATGAGCAGTTCTTC. It translates to CSVDNAFSQGNEQFF.

The rearrangement links TRBV5-4 to TRBJ1-1; no clear D. Germline values: CDR1 SGHNT, CDR2 YYREEE (reference sequence). The CDR3 length is 13 residues. The V and J ends lost 1 base and 5 bases respectively, with 9 bases between them. The CDR3 here is CASSLFPGTEAFF. CDR3 nucleotides: TGTGCCAGCAGCTTGTTTCCGGGGACTGAAGCTTTCTTT.

The sample holds many counts of this clonotype. The chain uses TRBV25-1 and TRBJ1-6, with a possible D match to TRBD1 (5 bases). The CDR3 contains 13 residues. The germline gives CDR1 MGHDK, CDR2 SYGVNS. V dropped 2 bases and J dropped 16 bases, with 15 bases sitting between them. Here the CDR3 reads CASSERGALTLHF. As DNA, the CDR3 is TGTGCCAGCAGTGAACGAGGGGCCCTGACTCTCCACTTT.

This clonotype has a handful of counts. The chain recombines TRBV12-3 or TRBV12-4 with TRBJ1-2; the D is unclear. The CDR3 contains 11 residues. V was clipped by 5 bases and J by 9 bases, with 10 bases between them. The CDR3 loop reads CASSPQDRYTF. CDR3 nucleotide sequence: TGTGCCAGCAGTCCCCAGGACCGCTACACCTTC.

Of note for this clonotype: This may come from a read error, since a much larger clone is one base off. This chain connects TRBV20-1 to TRBJ2-1; 7 bases align to TRBD1. The germline CDR1 and CDR2 sequences are DFQATT and SNEGSKA (reference sequence). The CDR3 runs to 16 residues. CDR3 region: CCARMPGQRSGNEQFF. The DNA for the CDR3 is TGCTGTGCTAGGATGCCGGGACAGCGAAGCGGCAATGAGCAGTTCTTC.

This clonotype was counted once. A much larger clonotype is one base distant, so this may be a read error. The chain has TRBV24-1 and TRBJ2-1; no firm D call. The V end lost 0 bases, the J end lost 5 bases, and 4 bases lay between the germline ends. CDR3 length: 13 amino acids. Germline CDR1 reads KGHDR; CDR2 reads SFDVKD. CDR3: CATSDLSDNEQFF. As DNA, the CDR3 is TGTGCCACCAGTGATTTGTCAGACAATGAGCAGTTCTTC.

The chain uses TRBV5-1 and TRBJ2-5; D is uncertain. The ends were cut back, 1 base at V and 5 bases at J, with 9 bases in the middle. The length of the CDR3 is 13 residues. Germline V gives CDR1 SGHRS, CDR2 YFSETQ. This chain's CDR3 is CASSLLIRETQYF. The CDR3 DNA reads as TGCGCCAGCAGCTTGCTGATCCGGGAGACCCAGTACTTC.